This record covers a single T cell receptor beta chain. The antigen remains undetermined. The sample belongs to a study of shared clonotypes between healthy human individuals. V trimming: 4 bases; J trimming: 1 base; junction bases outside the gene matches: 5. Germline loops: CDR1 SGHDT, CDR2 YYEEEE. The CDR3 spans 15 residues. General observations from the study: Donor clonotype sharing was expected to depend on sequencing depth.

The method was immunoSEQ multiplex PCR; TCRdb's version includes in-frame clones alone and lacks a portion of them. The data contain some 1,600,000 clones, 95% to 99% of them singletons. The V and J genes are TRBV5-6 and TRBJ1-5, with 7 bases that match TRBD1. The clonotype comes from a man between 25 and 39 years old in good health. The source material was naive CD4+ T cells sorted from blood. Subset meaning: CD45RA+ positively selected. CDR3: CASSPARGSNQPQHF. In DNA form, the CDR3 reads TGTGCCAGCAGCCCGGCCAGGGGGAGCAATCAGCCCCAGCATTTT.